The clone carrying this TCR beta chain was picked up a small number of times. Its target is not known. Trimming at V came to 9 bases and at J to 5 bases, leaving 20 bases not matched to a gene. This CDR3 comprises 18 residues. Germline loops: CDR1 MNHNS, CDR2 SASEGT. This entry belongs to a study of T cell repertoires in cytomegalovirus infection. Via MiXCR, TCRdb re-called the reads, giving one row per CDR3 protein. The sample has around 770,000 distinct CDR3 sequences, about 27% seen once; the top ten hold roughly 14%. Material: cultured CD8+ T cells from PBMCs, obtained from culture after CMV antigen stimulation. The chain combines TRBV6-1 with TRBJ2-5; 11 bases align to TRBD2. The receptor was derived from a human donor in good health (CMV status not recorded). Some clones in this sample may be carry-over from other donors' samples. CDR3 amino acids: CASSLPSGTSGSVETQYF. The CDR3 DNA reads TGTGCCAGTAGCCTCCCATCAGGGACTAGCGGTAGTGTGGAGACCCAGTACTTC.